This T cell receptor (beta chain) was identified during a study of blood T cell repertoires in COVID-19 (dated by TCRdb to the early 2020s). Study-wide context: Samples from collaborators originated in the United States, Italy and Spain and spanned both the acute and convalescent phases of COVID-19. Subjects who had been exposed to COVID-19, were actively infected with it, or had recovered from it provided the deeply sampled blood TCRbeta repertoires that made up the dataset. The prospective study material was composed of cDNA or gDNA derived from T cells, B-cell-depleted T cells, or PBMCs. Where available, HLA class I and class II types were taken from metadata supplied by the sample provider and were not determined by assay-based typing. A de-identified subject ID, COVID-19 status, age in years and sex were almost always included in the sample metadata. The samples were drawn from the first 160 participants of the ongoing ImmuneRACE study and from 950 to 1,500 subjects provided by 6 global collaborators. The repertoires were made available in a free public database intended to serve as a resource for research on the immune response to SARS-CoV-2. Overall study outcomes, separate from this receptor: Clinical and demographic metadata were provided uncurated, with the amount varying by source and participant.

TCRbeta CDR3 regions were amplified from genomic DNA using the immunoSEQ Assay, a bias-controlled multiplex PCR. As for the authors' bioinformatics: The number of nucleated cells in each sample was estimated from the amplification of reference gene primers within the assay. To quantify the absolute abundance of each unique TCRbeta CDR3 rearrangement, sequence reads were collapsed and filtered. For each sample, productive Simpson clonality was calculated as the square root of Simpson's diversity index over productive rearrangements. TCRdb took over this immuneACCESS table, retaining in-frame rearrangements with V and J assigned. Such tables are incomplete; in checked studies, under half of the missing clones stem from an unresolved V gene, and the remainder is unexplained. The DNA was the basis for D and trimming; V, J and clone size are from that table. This sample gives about 330,000 clones in total; 83% of them show up just once. Clones ranked in the top ten supply approximately 1.3% of the sample.

About this clone: It lacks a known antigen. No much larger clone exists at a distance of one base, and base qualities are not known.

V is clipped by 0 bases and J by 10 bases, and the sequence between their germline boundaries is 10 bases long. The CDR3 spans 14 residues, from the cysteine through the phenylalanine. Only the CDR3 DNA is retained, 42 bases long and in frame from the first base. In the germline V gene (reference sequence), CDR1 corresponds to LGHDT and CDR2 to YNNKEL. Collaborating institutions collected whole blood in K2EDTA tubes following their own protocols. Collaborator samples were shipped for TCRbeta analysis as frozen whole blood, isolated PBMCs, or DNA extracted from either sample type. Sample: peripheral blood. The TCR originated in a woman in her 50s with acute or convalescent COVID-19. Rearrangement joined TRBV3-1 (or the pseudogene TRBV3-2) to TRBJ1-6; no D segment can be confidently identified. The nucleotide sequence is given as TGTGCCAGCAGCCAAGATGCAGGTGGCTCACCCCTCCACTTT. This translates into CASSQDAGGSPLHF.